This TCR beta chain was documented in a study of tumor-infiltrating lymphocytes in primary liver carcinoma. Study-level information: Men and women, 30 to 69 years of age, made up the patients. Overall study findings and caveats: Overlap in tumor-adjacent and tumor-blood pairs fell below that of tumor region pairs. Tumors and blood were compared for top-250-clone fraction, and tumors had the significantly higher value (p = 0.039).

From unsorted bulk tissue weighing about 20-31 mg, DNA and RNA were co-extracted. The patients carried chronic HBV infection and had received no treatment. The CDR3 extends over 12 amino acids. Germline-derived CDR1 and CDR2 are WSHSY and SAAADI. A constant-region primer primed TCR beta cDNA synthesis from 450 to 550 ng of total RNA. Amplification in three nested multiplex PCR rounds with slightly modified ARM-PCR gave rise to TCR beta libraries. PCR rounds one and two used TRBV1-TRBV30 forward primers with a C-beta reverse primer for 10 cycles each. TCRdb fed the multiplex PCR reads into MiXCR, producing one record per CDR3 protein. The table shows around 40,000 distinct CDR3 sequences, with approximately 70% occurring only once. Regarding this clonotype: Its antigen is still unknown. A junction end diverges from the germline sequence, so it may reflect a read error.

This rearrangement joins TRBV10-2 to TRBJ2-3; D perhaps matches TRBD1 (5 bases). This receptor was taken from a man aged 35 to 55 with primary liver carcinoma and hepatitis B virus infection. Sequences were obtained from liver tumor tissue from sampling region 2. Subset reported: tumor region T2, inferior pole. CDR3 sequence: CARSVDSDTQYF. CDR3 DNA: TGCGCCAGGAGTGTAGACAGTGATACGCAGTATTTT.